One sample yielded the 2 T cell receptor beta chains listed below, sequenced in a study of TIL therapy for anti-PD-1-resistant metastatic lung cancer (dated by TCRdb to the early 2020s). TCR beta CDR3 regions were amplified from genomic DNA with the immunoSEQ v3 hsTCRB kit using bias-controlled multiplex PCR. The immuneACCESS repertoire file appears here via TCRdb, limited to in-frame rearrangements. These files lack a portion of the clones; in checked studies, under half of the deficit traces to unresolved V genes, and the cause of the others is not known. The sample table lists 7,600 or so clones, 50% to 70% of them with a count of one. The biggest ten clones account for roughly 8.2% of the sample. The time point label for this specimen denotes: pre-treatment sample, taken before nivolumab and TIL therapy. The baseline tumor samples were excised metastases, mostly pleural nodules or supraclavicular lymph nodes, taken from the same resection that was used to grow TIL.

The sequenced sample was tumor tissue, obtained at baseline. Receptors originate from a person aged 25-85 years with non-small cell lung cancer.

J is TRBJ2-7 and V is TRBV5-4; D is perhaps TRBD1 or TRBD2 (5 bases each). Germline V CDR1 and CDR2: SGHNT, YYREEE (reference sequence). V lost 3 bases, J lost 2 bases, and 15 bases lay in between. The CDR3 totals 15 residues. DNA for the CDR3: TGTGCCAGCAGCTACGGACCTAGGGGAGCCTACGAGCAGTACTTC. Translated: CASSYGPRGAYEQYF. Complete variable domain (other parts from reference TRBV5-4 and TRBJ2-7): ETGVTQSPTHLIKTRGQQVTLRCSSQSGHNTVSWYQQALGQGPQFIFQYYREEENGRGNFPPRFSGLQFPNYSSELNVNALELDDSALYLCASSYGPRGAYEQYFGPGTRLTVT.

CDR3 loop: CASSKRDYQETQYF. As DNA, the CDR3 is TGTGCCAGCAGCAAGCGGGACTACCAAGAGACCCAGTACTTC. This chain links TRBV7-6 with TRBJ2-5; 7 bases map to TRBD2. Germline assignment: CDR1 SGHVS and CDR2 FNYEAQ. The CDR3 totals 14 residues. Trimming at V came to 5 bases and at J to 0 bases, leaving 3 bases not matched to a gene.